The clone carrying this T cell receptor beta chain was seen repeatedly, ten times or more. What it binds is unknown. Selection for sequencing was limited to patients who had shown CD8+CD57+ cell expansion by flow cytometry. TCR beta VDJ and CDR3 profiling used genomic DNA as template. MiXCR was run by TCRdb on the reads, yielding one entry per CDR3 protein. The table includes roughly 240,000 distinct CDR3 sequences, 40% to 50% detected once. This record belongs to a study of CD8+CD57+ T cells in acquired aplastic anemia. Study-level information: Sorted cells (CD4+ and CD8+) yielded DNA amounts that averaged approximately 3.2 ug. General observations from the study: Between patients and controls, roughly 29 CD8+ CDR3 sequences were found in common.

CDR3 length: 14 amino acids. V was cut by 6 bases and J by 6 bases, with 18 bases left in between. The source material was sorted CD4+, CD8+, or CD8+CD57+ T cells (not recorded which) from PBMCs. This TCR was sampled from a human donor with aplastic anemia. V usage is TRBV12-3 or TRBV12-4 and J usage is TRBJ2-7, with D perhaps TRBD1 or TRBD2 (5 bases each). For the CDR3, the DNA is TGTGCCAGCAGCAGTAGTCCAGGGAGAGGCGAGCAGTACTTC. Encoded protein: CASSSSPGRGEQYF.